Described below is a single T cell receptor beta chain sequence and its context. Antigen specificity is unknown. The CDR3 length is 14 residues. Germline lookup yields CDR1 LGHNA and CDR2 YNFKEQ. This entry belongs to a study of T cells expressing NK-cell markers. Across the whole study: CD3+CD56+NKG2C+, CD3+CD56+NKG2C- and CD3+CD56-NKG2C+ T cells, once sorted, supplied the TCR beta repertoires. Study-wide points: The CD3+CD56-NKG2C+ fraction of a handful of donors was also led by these clonotypes. No clear determination of HCMV specificity was made for expanded NKG2C+ T cell clones.

TCR beta cDNA was generated via 5'RACE template switching incorporating UMIs. TCRdb re-called the 5' RACE reads; one entry per CDR3 protein, DNA not given. The sample data list about 540,000 distinct CDR3 sequences. The specimen sequenced was blood T cells: a sorted CD56 or NKG2C T cell subset, CD4+ or CD8+ T cells, or bulk PBMC T cells (not recorded which). This chain joins TRBV4-2 and TRBJ2-1. The receptor's source is a man between 18 and 29 years old in good health. CDR3 protein: CASSQEANPNEQFF.